These T cell receptor beta chains were read from a single sample in a study of T cells of healthy individuals. Each CDR3 protein gets one entry after TCRdb re-called the 5' RACE reads with MiXCR. Of about 96,000 distinct CDR3 sequences in the sample, 15% to 20% were seen once. The origin of the receptors is a human donor in good health. The CDR3 runs from the conserved cysteine through the conserved F or W. D genes are given only for firm matches. Size is omitted from some rows. Given values are once, few, many or a class for expanded clones.

j_gene | abundance | v_gene | d_gene | CDR3aa | CDR3nt
TRBJ1-4 | NA | TRBV25-1 | NA | CASSNPTATTNEKLFF | TGTGCCAGCAGTAACCCGACCGCTACAACTAATGAAAAACTGTTTTTT
TRBJ1-1 | NA | TRBV27 | NA | CASNKNGVNTEAFF | TGTGCCAGCAACAAAAATGGCGTGAACACTGAAGCTTTCTTT
TRBJ2-7 | few | TRBV29-1 | NA | CSVVRGLNEQYF | TGCAGCGTTGTTCGGGGCTTGAACGAGCAGTACTTC
TRBJ2-5 | NA | TRBV5-1 | NA | CASSLGGNQETQYF | TGCGCCAGCAGCTTGGGGGGGAACCAAGAGACCCAGTACTTC
TRBJ2-1 | few | TRBV15 | NA | CATSRRGLGQFF | TGTGCCACCAGCAGGAGGGGACTGGGGCAGTTCTTC
TRBJ1-5 | NA | TRBV6-4 | TRBD1 | CASSDSRQGGQPQHF | TGTGCCAGCAGTGACTCGAGACAGGGGGGACAGCCCCAGCATTTT
TRBJ1-5 | NA | TRBV7-9 | NA | CASSLGGISDQPQHF | TGTGCCAGCAGCTTAGGGGGGATTAGCGATCAGCCCCAGCATTTT
TRBJ2-1 | few | TRBV7-2 | TRBD1 | CASSFPGTGDNEQFF | TGTGCCAGCAGCTTTCCCGGGACAGGGGACAATGAGCAGTTCTTC
TRBJ2-5 | many | TRBV5-1 | TRBD1 | CASSLMGQHQETQYF | TGCGCCAGCAGCTTGATGGGACAGCACCAAGAGACCCAGTACTTC
TRBJ1-1 | many | TRBV6-6 | TRBD1 | CASSYDRRTGTNTEAFF | TGTGCCAGCAGTTACGATCGCCGGACAGGGACGAACACTGAAGCTTTCTTT
TRBJ2-2 | NA | TRBV6-2/TRBV6-3 | NA | CASDHFDSGHENTGELFF | TGTGCCAGCGACCATTTCGACTCGGGACACGAGAACACCGGGGAGCTGTTTTTT
TRBJ1-3 | many | TRBV20-1 | NA | CSAAPSGNTIYF | TGCAGTGCCGCACCCTCTGGAAACACCATATATTTT
TRBJ1-2 | few | TRBV28 | TRBD1 | CASSQGGQTYGYNF | TGTGCCAGCAGCCAGGGGGGACAGACGTATGGCTACAACTTC
TRBJ2-1 | many | TRBV5-1 | NA | CASSSGSSYNEQFF | TGCGCCAGCAGCTCGGGCAGCTCCTACAATGAGCAGTTCTTC
TRBJ2-7 | NA | TRBV28 | NA | CASREGGTLFSGEQYF | TGTGCCAGCAGGGAAGGGGGGACTCTTTTCAGCGGCGAGCAGTACTTC
TRBJ2-7 | many | TRBV6-2/TRBV6-3 | TRBD2 | CASSSIAGGRYEQYF | TGTGCCAGCAGTTCAATAGCGGGAGGTCGATACGAGCAGTACTTC
TRBJ1-2 | few | TRBV4-3 | TRBD1 | CASSQTGRYGYTF | TGCGCCAGCAGCCAGACAGGGCGGTATGGCTACACCTTC
TRBJ2-7 | once | TRBV20-1 | NA | CSARGTGNEQYF | TGCAGTGCTAGAGGTACGGGCAACGAGCAGTACTTC
TRBJ2-1 | few | TRBV10-3 | NA | CAISADQRSEQFF | TGTGCCATCAGTGCGGACCAGCGGAGTGAGCAGTTCTTC
TRBJ2-7 | few | TRBV4-1 | TRBD2 | CASSQDWRGGSEQYF | TGCGCCAGCAGCCAAGATTGGAGGGGAGGGAGCGAGCAGTACTTC
TRBJ1-1 | few | TRBV27 | NA | CASSMRGTEAFF | TGTGCCAGCAGTATGAGGGGCACTGAAGCTTTCTTT
TRBJ2-1 | many | TRBV6-2/TRBV6-3 | TRBD2 | CASSGLARVYNEQFF | TGTGCCAGCAGTGGACTAGCGAGGGTCTACAATGAGCAGTTCTTC
TRBJ2-1 | NA | TRBV19 | NA | CASSISTSNYNEQFF | TGTGCCAGTAGTATATCTACTAGTAATTACAATGAGCAGTTCTTC
TRBJ1-5 | NA | TRBV18 | NA | CASSPTGSGQPQHF | TGTGCCAGCTCTCCAACAGGGTCGGGCCAGCCCCAGCATTTT
TRBJ2-7 | NA | TRBV7-4 | NA | CASSSLVSPDYEQYF | TGTGCCAGCAGCTCCTTAGTATCTCCCGACTACGAGCAGTACTTC
TRBJ1-5 | few | TRBV28 | NA | CASSHYPGRSNQPQHF | TGTGCCAGCAGCCATTATCCGGGACGCTCCAATCAGCCCCAGCATTTT
TRBJ2-2 | NA | TRBV3-1 | TRBD2 | CASSQGTSWLNTGELFF | TGTGCCAGCAGCCAAGGGACTAGCTGGCTTAACACCGGGGAGCTGTTTTTT
TRBJ1-4 | NA | TRBV29-1 | NA | CSVHIGGTSLNEKLFF | TGCAGCGTCCATATCGGGGGGACCTCACTTAATGAAAAACTGTTTTTT
TRBJ2-7 | few | TRBV27 | TRBD1 | CASSFGQGAFHEQYF | TGTGCCAGCAGTTTTGGGCAGGGGGCTTTTCACGAGCAGTACTTC
TRBJ2-7 | few | TRBV4-3 | NA | CASSQDLVSYEQYF | TGCGCCAGCAGCCAAGATTTAGTTTCCTACGAGCAGTACTTC
TRBJ2-5 | many | TRBV6-5 | TRBD1 | CASSYSNLDRSEETQYF | TGTGCCAGCAGTTACTCAAACCTGGACAGGTCTGAAGAGACCCAGTACTTC
TRBJ1-4 | NA | TRBV4-1 | TRBD1 | CASSQDGTGWEKLFF | TGCGCCAGCAGCCAAGACGGGACAGGGTGGGAAAAACTGTTTTTT
TRBJ1-6 | many | TRBV6-2/TRBV6-3 | TRBD1 | CASKSGGSSYNSPLHF | TGTGCCAGCAAATCAGGGGGCAGCTCCTATAATTCACCCCTCCACTTT
TRBJ1-2 | NA | TRBV28 | NA | CATPSRVGHGYTF | TGTGCCACCCCCTCCCGGGTTGGGCATGGCTACACCTTC
TRBJ2-3 | NA | TRBV7-8 | NA | CASSSSFTDTQYF | TGTGCCAGCAGTTCGAGTTTCACAGATACGCAGTATTTT
TRBJ2-3 | NA | TRBV28 | TRBD2 | CASSSPLRLADTDTQYF | TGTGCCAGCAGTTCCCCCCTAAGACTAGCGGACACAGATACGCAGTATTTT
TRBJ2-5 | NA | TRBV7-2 | NA | CASSLTILGGGETQYF | TGTGCCAGCAGCCTCACGATTCTAGGAGGTGGAGAGACCCAGTACTTC
TRBJ2-3 | many | TRBV25-1 | TRBD2 | CASSEMRGDTDTQYF | TGTGCCAGCAGTGAAATGCGGGGGGACACAGATACGCAGTATTTT
TRBJ2-6 | NA | TRBV28 | TRBD1 | CASSYTGAGANVLTF | TGTGCCAGCAGTTATACAGGGGCTGGGGCCAACGTCCTGACTTTC
TRBJ2-3 | NA | TRBV30 | NA | CAWSVSGDTQYF | TGTGCCTGGAGTGTAAGTGGGGATACGCAGTATTTT